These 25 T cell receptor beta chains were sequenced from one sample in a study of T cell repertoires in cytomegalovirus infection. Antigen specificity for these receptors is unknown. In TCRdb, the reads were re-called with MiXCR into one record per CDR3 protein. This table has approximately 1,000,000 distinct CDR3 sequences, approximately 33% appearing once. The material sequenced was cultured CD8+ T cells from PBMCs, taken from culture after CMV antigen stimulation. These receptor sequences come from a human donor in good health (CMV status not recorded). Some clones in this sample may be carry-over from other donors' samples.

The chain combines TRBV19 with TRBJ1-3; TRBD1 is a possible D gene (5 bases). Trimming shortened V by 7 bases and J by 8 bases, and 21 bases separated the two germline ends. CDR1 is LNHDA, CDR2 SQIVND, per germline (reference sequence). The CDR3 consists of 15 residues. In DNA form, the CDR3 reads TGTGCCAGTATCCAAAACCGGGGCAGGACTGACACCATATATTTT. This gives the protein CASIQNRGRTDTIYF.

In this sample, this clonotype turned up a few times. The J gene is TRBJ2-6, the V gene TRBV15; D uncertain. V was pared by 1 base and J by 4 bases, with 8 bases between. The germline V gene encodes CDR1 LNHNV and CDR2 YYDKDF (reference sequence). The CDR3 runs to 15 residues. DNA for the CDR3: TGTGCCACCAGCAGAGGCCGTGCAGGGGCCAACGTCCTGACTTTC. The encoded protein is CATSRGRAGANVLTF.

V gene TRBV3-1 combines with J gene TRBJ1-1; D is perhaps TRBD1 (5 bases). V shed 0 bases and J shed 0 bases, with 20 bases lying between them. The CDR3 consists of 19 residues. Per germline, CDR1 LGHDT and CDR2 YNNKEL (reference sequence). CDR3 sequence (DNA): TGTGCCAGCAGCCAAGAGTGGGCCGAACGGCAGGGCCTGAACACTGAAGCTTTCTTT. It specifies CASSQEWAERQGLNTEAFF.

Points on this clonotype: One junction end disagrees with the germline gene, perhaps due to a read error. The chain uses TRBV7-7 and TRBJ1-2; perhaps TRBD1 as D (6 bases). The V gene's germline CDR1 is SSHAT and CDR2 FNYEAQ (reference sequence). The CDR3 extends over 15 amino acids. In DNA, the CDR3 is TGTGCTAGCAGCCCCATCAGGGGCCCCTACTATGGCTACACCTTC. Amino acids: CASSPIRGPYYGYTF.

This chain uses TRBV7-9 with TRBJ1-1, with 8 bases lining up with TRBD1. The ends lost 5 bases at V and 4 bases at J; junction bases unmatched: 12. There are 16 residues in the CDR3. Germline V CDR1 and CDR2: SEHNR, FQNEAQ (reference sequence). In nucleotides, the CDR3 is TGTGCCAGCAGCACCTACCGACAGGGGTGGGGCACTGAAGCTTTCTTT. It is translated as CASSTYRQGWGTEAFF. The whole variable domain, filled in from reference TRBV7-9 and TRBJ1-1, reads DTGVSQNPRHKITKRGQNVTFRCDPISEHNRLYWYRQTLGQGPEFLTYFQNEAQLEKSRLLSDRFSAERPKGSFSTLEIQRTEQGDSAMYLCASSTYRQGWGTEAFFGQGTRLTVV.

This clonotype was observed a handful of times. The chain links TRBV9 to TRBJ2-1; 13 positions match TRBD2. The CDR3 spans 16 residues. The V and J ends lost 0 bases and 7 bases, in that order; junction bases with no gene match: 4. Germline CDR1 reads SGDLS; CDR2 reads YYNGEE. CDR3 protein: CASSVGRGLAGNEQFF. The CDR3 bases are TGTGCCAGCAGCGTAGGAAGGGGACTAGCGGGAAATGAGCAGTTCTTC.

The CDR3 nucleotides are TGTGCCAGCAGCCAAGCCGGCGGGGGGGAATACAATGAGCAGTTCTTC. Translating it yields CASSQAGGGEYNEQFF. The V call is TRBV4-2, the J call TRBJ2-1; 9 bases fit TRBD2. The V and J ends lost 1 base and 4 bases, in that order; junction bases with no gene match: 5. The CDR3 loop spans 16 amino acids. Germline values: CDR1 LGHNA, CDR2 YNFKEQ.

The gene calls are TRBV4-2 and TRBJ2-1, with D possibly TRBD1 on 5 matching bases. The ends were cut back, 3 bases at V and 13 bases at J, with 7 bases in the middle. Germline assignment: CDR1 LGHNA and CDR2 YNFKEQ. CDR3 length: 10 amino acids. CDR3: CASSQGQQFF. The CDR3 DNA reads TGTGCCAGCAGCCAGGGGCAACAGTTCTTC.

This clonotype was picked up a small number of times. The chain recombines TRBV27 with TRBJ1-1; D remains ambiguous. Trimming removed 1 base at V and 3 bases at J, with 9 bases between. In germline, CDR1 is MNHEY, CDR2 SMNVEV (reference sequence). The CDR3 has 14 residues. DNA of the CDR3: TGTGCCAGCAGTTTATTAACCGGGCACACTGAAGCTTTCTTT. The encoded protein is CASSLLTGHTEAFF.

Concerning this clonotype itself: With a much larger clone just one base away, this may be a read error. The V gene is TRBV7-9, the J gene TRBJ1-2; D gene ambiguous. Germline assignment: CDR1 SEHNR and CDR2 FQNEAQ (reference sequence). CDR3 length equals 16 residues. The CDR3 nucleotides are TGTGCCAGCAGCTTATTAAGTCGGACTGCAAGCTATGACTACACCTTC. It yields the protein CASSLLSRTASYDYTF.

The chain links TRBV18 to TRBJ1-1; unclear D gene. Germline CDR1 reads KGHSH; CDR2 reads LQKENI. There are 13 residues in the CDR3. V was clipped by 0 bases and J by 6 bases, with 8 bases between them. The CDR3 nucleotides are TGTGCCAGCTCACCACCTTTTCCAGCTGAAGCTTTCTTT. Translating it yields CASSPPFPAEAFF.

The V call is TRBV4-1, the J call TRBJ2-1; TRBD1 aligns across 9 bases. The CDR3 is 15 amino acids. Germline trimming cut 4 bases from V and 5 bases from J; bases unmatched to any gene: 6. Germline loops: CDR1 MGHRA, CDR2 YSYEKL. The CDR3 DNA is TGCGCCAGCAGCCTCGGACAGGGGCTAAACAATGAGCAGTTCTTC. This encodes CASSLGQGLNNEQFF.

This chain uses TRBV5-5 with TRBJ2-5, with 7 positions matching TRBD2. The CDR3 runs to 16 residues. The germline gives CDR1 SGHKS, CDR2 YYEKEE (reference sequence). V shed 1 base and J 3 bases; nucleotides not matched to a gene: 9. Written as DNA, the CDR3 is TGTGCCAGCAGCTTGAAGACCCCTAGCGGTGAAGAGACCCAGTACTTC. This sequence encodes CASSLKTPSGEETQYF.

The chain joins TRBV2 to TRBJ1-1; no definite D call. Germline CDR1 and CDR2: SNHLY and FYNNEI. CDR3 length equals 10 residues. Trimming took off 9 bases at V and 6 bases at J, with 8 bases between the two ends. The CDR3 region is CARPYPEAFF. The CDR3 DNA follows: TGTGCCAGGCCGTATCCTGAAGCTTTCTTT. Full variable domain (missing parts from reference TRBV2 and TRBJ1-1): EPEVTQTPSHQVTQMGQEVILRCVPISNHLYFYWYRQILGQKVEFLVSFYNNEISEKSEIFDDQFSVERPDGSNFTLKIRSTKLEDSAMYFCARPYPEAFFGQGTRLTVV.

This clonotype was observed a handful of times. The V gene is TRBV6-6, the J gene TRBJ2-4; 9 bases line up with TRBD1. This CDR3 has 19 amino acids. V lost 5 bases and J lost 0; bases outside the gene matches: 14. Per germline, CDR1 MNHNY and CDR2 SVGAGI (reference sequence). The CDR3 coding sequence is TGTGCCAGCAGTGACCGGGACAGGGCTTCTCTCCTAGCCAAAAACATTCAGTACTTC. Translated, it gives CASSDRDRASLLAKNIQYF.

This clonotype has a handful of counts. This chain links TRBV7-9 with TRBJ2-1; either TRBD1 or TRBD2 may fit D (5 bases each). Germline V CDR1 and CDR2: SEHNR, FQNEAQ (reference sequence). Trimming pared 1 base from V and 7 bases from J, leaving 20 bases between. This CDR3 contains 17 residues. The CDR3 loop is CASSLEMGTVGLNEQFF. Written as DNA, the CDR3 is TGTGCCAGCAGCTTAGAGATGGGGACGGTAGGGCTAAATGAGCAGTTCTTC.

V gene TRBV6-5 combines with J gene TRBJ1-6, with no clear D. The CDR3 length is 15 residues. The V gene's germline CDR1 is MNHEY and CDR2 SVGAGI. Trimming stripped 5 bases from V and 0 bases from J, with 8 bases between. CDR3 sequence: CASSAPSSYNSPLHF. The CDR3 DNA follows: TGTGCCAGCAGTGCCCCGAGCTCCTATAATTCACCCCTCCACTTT.

The DNA of the CDR3 is TGTGCCAGCGGGCACAGGGGGAACACTGAAGCTTTCTTT. This codes for CASGHRGNTEAFF. This chain links TRBV28 with TRBJ1-1; 7 nucleotides align to TRBD1. This CDR3 is 13 amino acids long. CDR1 and CDR2 from the germline V gene are MDHEN and SYDVKM. Unmatched junction bases numbered 4, after V lost 8 bases and J lost 1 base.

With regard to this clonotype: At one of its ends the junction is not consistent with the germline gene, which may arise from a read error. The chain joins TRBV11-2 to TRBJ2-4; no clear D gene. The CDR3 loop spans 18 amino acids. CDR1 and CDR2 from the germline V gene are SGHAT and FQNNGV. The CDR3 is CVSSPSPRPPGLGNIQYF. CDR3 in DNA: TGTGTCAGCAGCCCTTCGCCCCGACCACCTGGCTTGGGGAACATTCAGTACTTC.

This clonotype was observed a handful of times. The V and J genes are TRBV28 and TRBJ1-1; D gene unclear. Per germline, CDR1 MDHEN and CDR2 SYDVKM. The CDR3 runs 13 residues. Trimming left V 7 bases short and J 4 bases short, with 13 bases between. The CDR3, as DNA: TGTGCCAGCACCCCAACAGATTTCACTGAAGCTTTCTTT. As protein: CASTPTDFTEAFF. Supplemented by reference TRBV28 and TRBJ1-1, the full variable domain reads DVKVTQSSRYLVKRTGEKVFLECVQDMDHENMFWYRQDPGLGLRLIYFSYDVKMKEKGDIPEGYSVSREKKERFSLILESASTNQTSMYLCASTPTDFTEAFFGQGTRLTVV.

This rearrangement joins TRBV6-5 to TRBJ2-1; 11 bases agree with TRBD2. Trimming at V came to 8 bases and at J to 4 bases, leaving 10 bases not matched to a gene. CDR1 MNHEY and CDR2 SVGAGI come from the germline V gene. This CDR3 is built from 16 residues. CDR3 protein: CASYPLASGGYNEQFF. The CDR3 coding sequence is TGTGCCAGCTACCCCTTGGCTAGCGGGGGGTACAATGAGCAGTTCTTC.

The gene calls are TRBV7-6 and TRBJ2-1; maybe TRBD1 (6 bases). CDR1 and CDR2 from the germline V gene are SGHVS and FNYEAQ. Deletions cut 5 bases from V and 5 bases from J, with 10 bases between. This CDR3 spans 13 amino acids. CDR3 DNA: TGTGCCAGCAGCCGGACAGTCGACAATGAGCAGTTCTTC. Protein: CASSRTVDNEQFF.

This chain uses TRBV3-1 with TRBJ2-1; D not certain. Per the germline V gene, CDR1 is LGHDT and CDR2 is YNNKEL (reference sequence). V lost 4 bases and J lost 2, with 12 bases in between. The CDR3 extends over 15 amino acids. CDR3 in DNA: TGTGCCAGCAGCCTCGTATCTTCCCCCTACAATGAGCAGTTCTTC. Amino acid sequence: CASSLVSSPYNEQFF.

The CDR3: CASSESQGGDTQYF. CDR3 in DNA: TGTGCCAGCAGTGAATCCCAGGGAGGGGACACCCAGTACTTC. The rearrangement joins TRBV25-1 to TRBJ2-5; 7 positions match TRBD2. The V gene's germline CDR1 is MGHDK and CDR2 SYGVNS. V trimming: 1 base; J trimming: 8 bases; junction bases outside the gene matches: 7. The CDR3 totals 14 residues.

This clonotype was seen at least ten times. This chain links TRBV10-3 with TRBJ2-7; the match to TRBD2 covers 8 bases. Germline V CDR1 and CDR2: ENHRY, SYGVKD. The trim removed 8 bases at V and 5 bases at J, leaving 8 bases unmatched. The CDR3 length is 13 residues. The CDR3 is CAIDSGGPNEQYF. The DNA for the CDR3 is TGTGCCATCGATTCGGGGGGGCCCAACGAGCAGTACTTC.